These 5 T cell receptor beta chains came from one sample sequenced in a study of patients and donors after allogeneic stem cell transplantation. TCRdb passed the RT-PCR reads through MiXCR, listing each CDR3 protein once. The sample contains 98,000 or so distinct CDR3 sequences, 35% of which appear only once. The source material was blood, either unsorted or a sorted T cell fraction (not recorded which). The receptors derive from a human donor who was either an allogeneic HSCT recipient or a stem cell or donor lymphocyte infusion donor (not recorded which). It is not recorded whose cells these are; they may come from a transplant donor.

In its sample, this clonotype was seen a few times. V usage is TRBV25-1 and J usage is TRBJ1-4, with 7 nucleotides matching TRBD1. Germline CDR1 and CDR2: MGHDK and SYGVNS. CDR3 size: 14 residues. The V segment lost 3 bases and the J segment 6 bases; nucleotides outside the gene matches: 4. CDR3 bases: TGTGCCAGCAGTGAGGGGGACAGTGATGAAAAACTGTTTTTT. This encodes CASSEGDSDEKLFF.

A few counts support this clonotype. This chain connects TRBV20-1 to TRBJ1-2; no firm D call. V shed 0 bases and J shed 5 bases, with 4 bases lying between them. The CDR3 loop spans 11 amino acids. The V gene's germline CDR1 is DFQATT and CDR2 SNEGSKA (reference sequence). This CDR3 reads CSAREGYGYTF. The CDR3 nucleotides are TGCAGTGCTAGAGAAGGGTATGGCTACACCTTC.

This clonotype has more than one count but fewer than ten. This could be a read error, since a much larger clone is one nucleotide away. The V call is TRBV7-2, the J call TRBJ1-3; D uncertain. Between the trimmed V and J ends, which lost 1 base and 0 bases, there was a span of 4 bases. Germline V lookup: CDR1 SGHTA, CDR2 FQGNSA. The length of the CDR3 is 14 residues. The CDR3 is CASSLGGSGNTIYF. The CDR3, as DNA: TGTGCCAGCAGCTTAGGAGGCTCTGGAAACACCATATATTTT. Full variable domain (missing parts from reference TRBV7-2 and TRBJ1-3): GAGVSQSPSNKVTEKGKDVELRCDPISGHTALYWYRQSLGQGLEFLIYFQGNSAPDKSGLPSDRFSAERTGGSVSTLTIQRTQQEDSAVYLCASSLGGSGNTIYFGEGSWLTVV.

The chain couples TRBV12-3 or TRBV12-4 to TRBJ2-3, with D perhaps TRBD2 (5 bases). This CDR3 contains 13 residues. V was clipped by 9 bases and J by 0 bases, with 10 bases between them. The CDR3: CARKRTSTDTQYF. The CDR3 DNA reads TGTGCCAGGAAGCGGACTAGCACAGATACGCAGTATTTT.

V usage is TRBV19 and J usage is TRBJ1-3, with no clear D. Germline loops: CDR1 LNHDA, CDR2 SQIVND (reference sequence). This CDR3 is built from 15 residues. V was pared by 4 bases and J by 7 bases, with 17 bases between. The DNA for the CDR3 is TGTGCCAGTAGTAGCCCGGAATCAAGGAGGAACACCATATATTTT. It codes for CASSSPESRRNTIYF.